The 7 T cell receptor beta chains listed next were all sequenced from one sample in a study of blood T cell repertoires in COVID-19. Clones were read by immunoSEQ multiplex PCR, and TCRdb kept only the in-frame ones, dropping some. The top ten hold roughly 15% of the sample, which has roughly 18,000 clones, approximately 91% seen once. Sequencing was done on a sample of peripheral blood. The receptor source for this set is a human donor in a cohort sampled during active COVID-19.

The J gene is TRBJ1-1, the V gene TRBV25-1, with D uncertain. Germline assignment: CDR1 MGHDK and CDR2 SYGVNS. The CDR3 contains 12 residues. V lost 4 bases, J lost 1 base, and 4 bases lay in between. CDR3 sequence: CASSAKNTEAFF. CDR3 bases: TGTGCCAGCAGTGCCAAGAACACTGAAGCTTTCTTT.

The V and J genes are TRBV18 and TRBJ2-2, with 9 nucleotides matching TRBD1. The CDR3 has 16 residues. Germline V CDR1 and CDR2: KGHSH, LQKENI. V shed 6 bases and J 2 bases; nucleotides not matched to a gene: 7. The CDR3 loop reads CASSPDRGSNTGELFF. The CDR3, as DNA: TGTGCCAGCTCGCCCGACAGGGGGTCAAACACCGGGGAGCTGTTTTTT. Filled out from reference TRBV18 and TRBJ2-2, the complete variable domain reads NAGVMQNPRHLVRRRGQEARLRCSPMKGHSHVYWYRQLPEEGLKFMVYLQKENIIDESGMPKERFSAEFPKEGPSILRIQQVVRGDSAAYFCASSPDRGSNTGELFFGEGSRLTVL.

This sequence joins TRBV19 and TRBJ1-5; D possibly corresponds to TRBD1 (5 bases). V lost 4 bases and J 3 bases, leaving 22 bases between the germline ends. Germline lookup yields CDR1 LNHDA and CDR2 SQIVND (reference sequence). This CDR3 is built from 18 residues. This CDR3 reads CASSTRPHGRGVNQPQHF. The CDR3 coding sequence is TGTGCCAGTAGTACAAGACCGCACGGGAGGGGTGTCAATCAGCCCCAGCATTTT.

This rearrangement joins TRBV19 to TRBJ2-2; the D gene is possibly TRBD1 (6 bases). From germline, CDR1 is LNHDA and CDR2 SQIVND (reference sequence). V lost 0 bases and J lost 13, with 18 bases in between. This CDR3 is 15 amino acids long. The CDR3 coding sequence is TGTGCCAGTAGTATAGATTCGCCCACCAGGGGAACGCTGTTTTTT. Translated, it gives CASSIDSPTRGTLFF. Full variable domain (remainder filled in from reference TRBV19 and TRBJ2-2): DGGITQSPKYLFRKEGQNVTLSCEQNLNHDAMYWYRQDPGQGLRLIYYSQIVNDFQKGDIAEGYSVSREKKESFPLTVTSAQKNPTAFYLCASSIDSPTRGTLFFGEGSRLTVL.

This chain uses TRBV7-8 with TRBJ1-1; a weak D match, TRBD1 (5 bases). V was pared by 3 bases and J by 0 bases, with 11 bases between. The CDR3 is made up of 15 amino acids. Germline CDR1 SGHVS, CDR2 FQNEAQ. CDR3 DNA: TGTGCCAGCAGCTTGTCGGGACTTCTGAACACTGAAGCTTTCTTT. Protein product: CASSLSGLLNTEAFF.

V usage is TRBV11-2 and J usage is TRBJ2-7; tentatively, D is TRBD2 (6 bases). Germline CDR1 reads SGHAT; CDR2 reads FQNNGV. The V and J ends lost 4 bases and 7 bases respectively, with 20 bases between them. This CDR3 spans 15 amino acids. CDR3 residues: CASSSWDEDYGEQYF. The CDR3 bases are TGTGCCAGCAGCTCGTGGGACGAGGACTACGGGGAGCAGTACTTC.

This clone has a single count. The chain couples TRBV10-3 to TRBJ2-3, with D perhaps TRBD2 (5 bases). The germline gives CDR1 ENHRY, CDR2 SYGVKD. The CDR3 has 13 residues. Trimming cost V 6 bases and J 2 bases, with 9 bases left between them. The CDR3 spells CAISGGSTDTQYF. CDR3 DNA: TGTGCCATCAGCGGCGGGTCCACAGATACGCAGTATTTT.